This TCR beta chain was captured in a study of yellow fever vaccine responses in identical twins. Findings and caveats of the study: Twins showed a vaccine T cell response that reportedly seemed partly convergent, partly personalized.

This clonotype was picked up one time. Its antigen is as yet unknown. TCRdb fed the RT-PCR reads into MiXCR, producing one record per CDR3 protein. Altogether a few thousand distinct CDR3 sequences are present, 75% to 90% being singletons, with the ten largest covering more than 8%. Sequences were derived from T cells from blood (PBMCs), unsorted or a sorted subset (not recorded which), sampled before or after yellow fever vaccination (not recorded which). This TCR was recovered from a female donor who received the yellow fever vaccine.

CDR3 bases: TGTGCCAGCAGCGACGTGAAGCGGGGGGCAGAGACCCAGTACTTC. It translates to CASSDVKRGAETQYF. This chain links TRBV6-4 with TRBJ2-5; 9 positions match TRBD2. Germline V CDR1 and CDR2: MRHNA, SNTAGT. Unmatched junction bases numbered 9, after V lost 6 bases and J lost 4 bases. This CDR3 has 15 amino acids.